This entry is about one TCR beta chain. This clone was recorded once. The target of this receptor is not known. No base quality information exists; no much larger clone differs at one position. This entry comes from a study of blood T cell repertoires in COVID-19 (dated by TCRdb to the early 2020s). Turning to the overall study: Collaborator samples came from the United States, Italy and Spain and covered acute and convalescent phases of COVID-19. The material from the prospective study consisted of cDNA or gDNA derived from T cells, B-cell-depleted T cells, or PBMCs. The dataset comprised deeply sampled blood TCRbeta repertoires from subjects exposed to, actively infected with, or recovered from COVID-19. The repertoires were released in a freely available public database meant as a resource for research on the immune response to SARS-CoV-2. Samples were obtained from the ongoing ImmuneRACE study (first 160 participants) and from 950 to 1,500 subjects provided by 6 global collaborators. The sample metadata nearly always contained a de-identified subject ID, COVID-19 status, age in years and sex. Where available, HLA class I and class II types were obtained from metadata supplied by the sample provider rather than from assay-based typing. Results the study describes overall, beyond this receptor: The amount of clinical and demographic metadata varied by source and participant and was provided uncurated.

The collaborating institutions used their own protocols to collect whole blood in K2EDTA tubes. For TCRbeta analysis, collaborators shipped samples in one of three forms: frozen whole blood, isolated PBMCs, or DNA extracted from either of those sample types. TCRbeta CDR3 regions were amplified from genomic DNA by means of the immunoSEQ Assay, a bias-controlled multiplex PCR. The source study handled its data this way. The number of nucleated cells in each sample was estimated from the amplification of reference gene primers within the assay. Sequence reads were collapsed and filtered to measure the absolute abundance of every unique TCRbeta CDR3 rearrangement. Productive Simpson clonality was computed per sample as the square root of Simpson's diversity index over productive rearrangements. TCRdb re-hosts the immuneACCESS table, in-frame sequences only. Its copies lack some clones; in the studies checked, an unresolved V gene accounts for under half of them, and the cause for the rest is not known. The DNA gave D and trimming, while V, J and clone size come from that table. Present in this sample are about 59,000 clones, around three quarters of which were seen just once. About 3% of the sample is held by the ten biggest clonotypes.

Trimming removed 0 bases from V and 4 bases from J, leaving 13 bases between the germline ends. Based on the germline V gene, the CDR1 and CDR2 sequences are SGDLS and YYNGEE. The CDR3 sequence holds 15 residues, the cysteine and phenylalanine included. Left in the record is the CDR3 DNA by itself, 45 bases read in frame from the first base. This receptor chain uses TRBV9 and TRBJ1-1; a tentative D match to TRBD1 spans 6 bases. Material: peripheral blood. The TCR was taken from a man between 60 and 75 years old with acute or convalescent COVID-19. The DNA sequence reads TGTGCCAGCAGCGTAGAACCCACAGGGAGCACTGAAGCTTTCTTT. It is translated as CASSVEPTGSTEAFF.